Listed here are 2 T cell receptor beta chains from one sample, sequenced in a study of blood T cell repertoires in COVID-19. Using immunoSEQ multiplex PCR, the repertoire was profiled, and TCRdb retains in-frame clones only, with some absent. The sample records hundreds of thousands of clones, 85% to 90% being singletons. The sample consisted of PBMCs or T cells enriched from blood (not recorded which). The receptors originated from a man aged 25 to 45 who had recovered from COVID-19.

The gene calls are TRBV6-5 and TRBJ2-2; D is ambiguous. Germline assignment: CDR1 MNHEY and CDR2 SVGAGI. Trimming stripped 0 bases from V and 3 bases from J, with 8 bases between. The CDR3 has 15 residues. For the CDR3, the DNA is TGTGCCAGCAGTTACTCGCCTATGCACACCGGGGAGCTGTTTTTT. Translated: CASSYSPMHTGELFF.

The chain employs TRBV5-5 and TRBJ1-3; 7 bases match TRBD1. The germline V gene encodes CDR1 SGHKS and CDR2 YYEKEE (reference sequence). The V segment lost 3 bases and the J segment 4 bases; nucleotides outside the gene matches: 7. CDR3 size: 15 residues. CDR3 nucleotide sequence: TGTGCCAGCAGCTCGACACCGGGACAGGGAAACACCATATATTTT. Its protein product is CASSSTPGQGNTIYF.